The clone carrying this T cell receptor (beta chain) is a singleton in its sample. What it recognizes is unknown. It was patients with CD8+CD57+ cell expansion by flow cytometry who were chosen for sequencing. Untreated patients provided the blood samples, with no therapy given before sampling. Profiling that covered TCR beta VDJ and CDR3 relied on genomic DNA as its template. MiXCR, run by TCRdb on the reads, gives a single entry per CDR3 protein. Among approximately 260,000 distinct CDR3 sequences listed, approximately 86% were seen once. This entry comes from a study of CD8+CD57+ T cells in acquired aplastic anemia. Findings of the study overall: The study found no significant CD8+ Simpson's diversity difference between patients and controls.

The TCR originated in a human donor with aplastic anemia. Sequencing was carried out using sorted CD4+, CD8+, or CD8+CD57+ T cells (not recorded which) from PBMCs.

The CDR3 DNA reads TGTGCCAGCAGCGTGTACCAGAACTCCTACAATGAGCCCCTCCACTTT. Its protein is CASSVYQNSYNEPLHF. The V and J genes are TRBV9 and TRBJ1-6, with D unclear. V was trimmed by 2 bases and J by 13 bases, leaving 22 bases between them. Per the germline V gene, CDR1 is SGDLS and CDR2 is YYNGEE. The CDR3 extends over 16 amino acids.